The clone carrying this TCR beta chain has ten or more counts. The target antigen is unknown. The sample comes from a study of T cells in Graves' hyperthyroidism and ophthalmopathy. Whole-study results and caveats: Most thyroid-expanded clonotypes above 0.001 were also found in blood.

Template material for amplifying TCR beta CDR3 regions consisted of RNA transcripts. An initial round of RT-PCR targeting the TCR CDR3 relied on the HTBI primer set. TCRdb recomputed calls from the multiplex PCR reads with MiXCR, one row per CDR3 protein. This table has a few hundred thousand distinct CDR3 sequences, about 16% appearing once. V gave up 0 bases and J gave up 3 bases, with 11 bases separating them. The CDR3 extends over 16 amino acids. The germline V gene encodes CDR1 MGHRA and CDR2 YSYEKL. At least 3 on the Clinical Activity Score was recorded for ophthalmopathy patients, who also had NOSPECS grade at least 4 and duration under 3 months. Exclusion of patients followed from uncontrolled infection, other autoimmune disease, pregnancy or lactation.

The TCR comes from a woman aged 25 to 39 with Graves' ophthalmopathy. The genes are TRBV4-1 and TRBJ2-2, with D possibly being TRBD1 (5 bases). The sample taken for sequencing was blood. In nucleotides, the CDR3 is TGCGCCAGCAGCCAAGATCCAGGGTTTTACACCGGGGAGCTGTTTTTT. It yields the protein CASSQDPGFYTGELFF.